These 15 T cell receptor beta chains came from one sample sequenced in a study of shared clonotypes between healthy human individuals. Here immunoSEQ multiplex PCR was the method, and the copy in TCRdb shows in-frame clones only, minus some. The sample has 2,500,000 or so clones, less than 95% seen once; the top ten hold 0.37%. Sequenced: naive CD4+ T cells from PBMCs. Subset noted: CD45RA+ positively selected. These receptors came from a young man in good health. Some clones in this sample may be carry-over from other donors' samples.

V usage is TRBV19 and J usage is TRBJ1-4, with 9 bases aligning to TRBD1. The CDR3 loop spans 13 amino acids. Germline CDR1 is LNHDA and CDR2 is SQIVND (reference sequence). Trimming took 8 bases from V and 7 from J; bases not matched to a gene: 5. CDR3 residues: CASRGTGTEKLFF. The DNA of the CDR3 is TGTGCCAGTCGAGGGACAGGGACTGAAAAACTGTTTTTT.

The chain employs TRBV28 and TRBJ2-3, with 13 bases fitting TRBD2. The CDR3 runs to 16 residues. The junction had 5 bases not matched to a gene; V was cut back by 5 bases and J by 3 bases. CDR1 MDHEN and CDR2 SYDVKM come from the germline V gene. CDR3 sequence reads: CASSGLAGVGTDTQYF. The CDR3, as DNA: TGTGCCAGCAGTGGACTAGCGGGAGTCGGGACAGATACGCAGTATTTT. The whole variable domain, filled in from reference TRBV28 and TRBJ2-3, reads DVKVTQSSRYLVKRTGEKVFLECVQDMDHENMFWYRQDPGLGLRLIYFSYDVKMKEKGDIPEGYSVSREKKERFSLILESASTNQTSMYLCASSGLAGVGTDTQYFGPGTRLTVL.

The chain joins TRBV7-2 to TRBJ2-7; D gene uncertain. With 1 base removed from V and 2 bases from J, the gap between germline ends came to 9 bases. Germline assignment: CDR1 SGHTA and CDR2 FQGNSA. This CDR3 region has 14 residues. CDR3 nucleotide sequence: TGTGCCAGCAGCTTAGAATACGGTCCCTACGAGCAGTACTTC. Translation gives CASSLEYGPYEQYF.

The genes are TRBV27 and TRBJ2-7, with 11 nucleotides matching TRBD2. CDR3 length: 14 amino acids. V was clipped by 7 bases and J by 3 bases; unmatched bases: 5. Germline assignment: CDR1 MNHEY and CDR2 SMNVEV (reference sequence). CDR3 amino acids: CASTVTSGSYEQYF. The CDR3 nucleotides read TGTGCCAGCACCGTTACTAGCGGGAGCTACGAGCAGTACTTC.

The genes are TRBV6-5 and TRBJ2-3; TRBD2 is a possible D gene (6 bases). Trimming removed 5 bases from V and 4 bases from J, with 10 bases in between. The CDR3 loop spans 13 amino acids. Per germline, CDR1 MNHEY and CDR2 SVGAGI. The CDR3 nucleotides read TGTGCCAGCAGTCGGCGGGATTCAGATACGCAGTATTTT. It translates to CASSRRDSDTQYF.

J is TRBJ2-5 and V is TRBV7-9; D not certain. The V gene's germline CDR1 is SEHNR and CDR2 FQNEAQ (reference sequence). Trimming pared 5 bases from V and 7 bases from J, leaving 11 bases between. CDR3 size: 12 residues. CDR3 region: CASSPEVRTQYF. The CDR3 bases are TGTGCCAGCAGCCCGGAAGTGAGGACCCAGTACTTC.

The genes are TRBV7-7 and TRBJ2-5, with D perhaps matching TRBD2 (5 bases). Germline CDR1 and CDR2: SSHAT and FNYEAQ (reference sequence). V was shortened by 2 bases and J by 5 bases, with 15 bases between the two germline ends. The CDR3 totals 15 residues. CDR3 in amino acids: CASSLNGGTGETQYF. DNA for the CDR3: TGTGCCAGCAGCTTAAATGGAGGAACCGGGGAGACCCAGTACTTC.

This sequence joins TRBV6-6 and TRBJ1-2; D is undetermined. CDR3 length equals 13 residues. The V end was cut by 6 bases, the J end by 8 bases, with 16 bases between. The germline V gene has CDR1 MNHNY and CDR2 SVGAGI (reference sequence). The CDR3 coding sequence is TGTGCCAGCAGCGCACAACCGGTCGGGGGCTACACCTTC. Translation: CASSAQPVGGYTF.

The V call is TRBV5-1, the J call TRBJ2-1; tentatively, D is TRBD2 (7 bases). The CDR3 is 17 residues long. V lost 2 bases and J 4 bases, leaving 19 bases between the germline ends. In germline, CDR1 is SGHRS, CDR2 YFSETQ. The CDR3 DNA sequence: TGCGCCAGCAGCTTCCCACGGGGAGGGGGTACGTACAATGAGCAGTTCTTC. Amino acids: CASSFPRGGGTYNEQFF.

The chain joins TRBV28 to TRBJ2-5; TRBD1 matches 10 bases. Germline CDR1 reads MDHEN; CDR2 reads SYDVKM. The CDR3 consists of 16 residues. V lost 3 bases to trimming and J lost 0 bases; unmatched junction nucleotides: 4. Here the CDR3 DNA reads TGTGCCAGCAGTTTGGCCGGGACAGGGGACCAAGAGACCCAGTACTTC. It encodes CASSLAGTGDQETQYF.

The CDR3 nucleotides read TGTGCCAGCAGCGTAGTAGGACAGGCCCGCGGTGGGGCCAACGTCCTGACTTTC. This gives the protein CASSVVGQARGGANVLTF. This rearrangement joins TRBV9 to TRBJ2-6; TRBD1 aligns across 7 bases. The length of the CDR3 is 18 residues. V lost 0 bases, J lost 3 bases, and 9 bases stayed unmatched. Germline V gene sequence: CDR1 SGDLS, CDR2 YYNGEE.

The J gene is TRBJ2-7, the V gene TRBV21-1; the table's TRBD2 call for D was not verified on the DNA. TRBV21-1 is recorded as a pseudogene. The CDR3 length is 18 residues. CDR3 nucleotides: TGTGCCAGCAGCAAATATAGGACTAGCGGGAGATTTTATCGCGAGCAGTACTTC. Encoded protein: CASSKYRTSGRFYREQYF.

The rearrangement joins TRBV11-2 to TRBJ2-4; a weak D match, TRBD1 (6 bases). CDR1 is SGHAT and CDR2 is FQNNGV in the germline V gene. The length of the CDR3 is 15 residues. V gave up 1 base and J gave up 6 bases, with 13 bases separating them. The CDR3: CASSLVLGARNIQYF. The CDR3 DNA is TGTGCCAGCAGCTTAGTCTTGGGGGCACGAAACATTCAGTACTTC.

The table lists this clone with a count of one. The CDR3 loop reads CASSQRPGLAGDEQFF. CDR3 nucleotides: TGCGCCAGCAGCCAACGACCGGGACTAGCGGGTGATGAGCAGTTCTTC. The chain carries TRBV4-3 and TRBJ2-1; TRBD2 matches 12 bases. CDR3 size: 16 residues. The germline V gene has CDR1 LGHNA and CDR2 YSLEER. Trimming took 2 bases from V and 8 from J; bases not matched to a gene: 7.

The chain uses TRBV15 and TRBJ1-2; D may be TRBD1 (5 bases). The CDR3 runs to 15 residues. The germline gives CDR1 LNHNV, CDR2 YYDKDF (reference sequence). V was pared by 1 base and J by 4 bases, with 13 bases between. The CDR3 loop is CATSRGLREAYGYTF. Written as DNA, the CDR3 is TGTGCCACCAGCAGAGGCCTCAGGGAGGCCTATGGCTACACCTTC.